The rows below give T cell receptor beta chains drawn from one sample of a study of blood T cell repertoires in COVID-19. Data came from immunoSEQ multiplex PCR; TCRdb stores just in-frame clones and leaves some out. The sample shows around 46,000 clones, approximately 83% of them seen only once. Sequencing was performed on peripheral blood. The source is a woman aged 80 or over with COVID-19, enrolled during active disease. The CDR3 runs from the conserved cysteine through the conserved F or W. D genes are given only for firm matches. The listing skips clone size in some rows; elsewhere it reads once, few, many or a size class.

D | J | V | size | DNA | CDR3
TRBD2 | TRBJ2-3 | TRBV27 | NA | TGTGCCAGCACCTTAATCGGGGGGGTGGGCACAGATACGCAGTATTTT | CASTLIGGVGTDTQYF
NA | TRBJ2-1 | TRBV10-3 | NA | TGTGCCATCAAACCGGGTCGCGACGGGAATGAGCAGTTCTTC | CAIKPGRDGNEQFF
NA | TRBJ1-4 | TRBV25-1 | few | TGTGCCAGCAGTCCCCCGGGAGGGGGGTTCGATGAAAAACTGTTTTTT | CASSPPGGGFDEKLFF
NA | TRBJ2-2 | TRBV7-9 | medium-sized | TGTGCCAGCAGCCGAGGTAGCGGATCCGGGGAGCTGTTTTTT | CASSRGSGSGELFF
NA | TRBJ2-5 | TRBV7-9 | NA | TGTGCCAGCAGCTTAGGCGCAGGGTCAGAGACCCAGTACTTC | CASSLGAGSETQYF
TRBD1 | TRBJ1-5 | TRBV7-2 | NA | TGTGCCAGCAGCTTAGGATGGGACAGGGGGCGAAGGAATCAGCCCCAGCATTTT | CASSLGWDRGRRNQPQHF
NA | TRBJ1-2 | TRBV16 | NA | TGTGCCAGCAGCCCCGACTGGGGGGGACTCTATGGCTACACCTTC | CASSPDWGGLYGYTF
TRBD1 | TRBJ2-7 | TRBV7-9 | NA | TGTGCCAGCGCCAAGACAGGGGGAACCTACGAGCAGTACTTC | CASAKTGGTYEQYF
TRBD1 | TRBJ2-1 | TRBV15 | once | TGTGCCACCAGCAGAGAGAGTGGTTACAGGGGGCTACCCTACAATGAGCAGTTCTTC | CATSRESGYRGLPYNEQFF
NA | TRBJ1-5 | TRBV21-1 | NA | TGTGCCAGCGGAAGGACAGGGGGATATCAGCCCCAGCATTTT | CASGRTGGYQPQHF